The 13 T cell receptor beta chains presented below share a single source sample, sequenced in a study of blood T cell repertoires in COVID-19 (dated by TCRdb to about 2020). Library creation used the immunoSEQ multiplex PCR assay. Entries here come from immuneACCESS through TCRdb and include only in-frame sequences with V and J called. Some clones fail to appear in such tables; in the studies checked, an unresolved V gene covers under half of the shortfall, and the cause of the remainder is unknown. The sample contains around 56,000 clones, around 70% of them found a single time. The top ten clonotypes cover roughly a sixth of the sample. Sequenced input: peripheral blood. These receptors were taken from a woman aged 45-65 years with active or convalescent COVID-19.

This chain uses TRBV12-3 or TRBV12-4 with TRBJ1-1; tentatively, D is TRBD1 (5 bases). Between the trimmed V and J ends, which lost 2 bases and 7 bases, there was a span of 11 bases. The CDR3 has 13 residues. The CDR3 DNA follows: TGTGCCAGCAGTTTACAGGGCTCTGATGAAGCTTTCTTT. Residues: CASSLQGSDEAFF.

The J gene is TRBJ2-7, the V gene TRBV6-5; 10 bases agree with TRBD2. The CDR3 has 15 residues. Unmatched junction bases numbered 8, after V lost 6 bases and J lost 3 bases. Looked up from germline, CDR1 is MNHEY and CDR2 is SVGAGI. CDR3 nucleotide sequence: TGTGCCAGCAGAGGCGGACTAGCGGCCAACTACGAGCAGTACTTC. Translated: CASRGGLAANYEQYF.

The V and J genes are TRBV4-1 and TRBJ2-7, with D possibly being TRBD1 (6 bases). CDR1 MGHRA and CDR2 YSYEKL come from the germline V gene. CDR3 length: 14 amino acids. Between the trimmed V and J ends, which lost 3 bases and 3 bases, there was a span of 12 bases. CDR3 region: CASSHWDTHYEQYF. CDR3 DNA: TGCGCCAGCAGCCACTGGGACACTCACTACGAGCAGTACTTC.

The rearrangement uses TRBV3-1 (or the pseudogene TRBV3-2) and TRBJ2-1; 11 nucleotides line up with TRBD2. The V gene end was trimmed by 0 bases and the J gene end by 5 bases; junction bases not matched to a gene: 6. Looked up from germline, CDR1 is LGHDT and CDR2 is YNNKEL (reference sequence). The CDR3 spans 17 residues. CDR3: CASSQEGLAGGNNEQFF. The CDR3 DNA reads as TGTGCCAGCAGCCAAGAAGGGTTAGCGGGAGGGAACAATGAGCAGTTCTTC.

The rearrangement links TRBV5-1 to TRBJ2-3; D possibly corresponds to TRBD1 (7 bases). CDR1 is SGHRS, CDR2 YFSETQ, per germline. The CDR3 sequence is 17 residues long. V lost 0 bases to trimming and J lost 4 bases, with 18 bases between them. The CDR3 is CASSLVVAGGHPDTQYF. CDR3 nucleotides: TGCGCCAGCAGCTTGGTTGTGGCAGGGGGGCACCCAGATACGCAGTATTTT.

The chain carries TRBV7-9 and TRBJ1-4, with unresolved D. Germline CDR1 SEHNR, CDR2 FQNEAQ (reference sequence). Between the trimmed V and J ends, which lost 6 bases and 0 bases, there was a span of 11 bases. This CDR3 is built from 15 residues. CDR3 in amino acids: CASRSKSATNEKLFF. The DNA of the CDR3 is TGTGCCAGCAGAAGTAAGAGTGCAACTAATGAAAAACTGTTTTTT.

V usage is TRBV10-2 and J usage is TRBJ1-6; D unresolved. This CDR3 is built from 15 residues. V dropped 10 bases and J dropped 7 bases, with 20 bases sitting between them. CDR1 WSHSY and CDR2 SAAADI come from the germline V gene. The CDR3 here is CATRGSSGDNSPLHF. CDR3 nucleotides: TGCGCCACCCGTGGTTCGTCGGGAGACAATTCACCCCTCCACTTT.

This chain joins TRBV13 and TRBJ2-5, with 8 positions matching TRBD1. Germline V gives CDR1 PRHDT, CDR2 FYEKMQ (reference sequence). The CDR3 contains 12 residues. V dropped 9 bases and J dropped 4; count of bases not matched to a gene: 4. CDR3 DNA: TGTGCCAGTAGAACAGGGGGAGAGACCCAGTACTTC. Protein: CASRTGGETQYF.

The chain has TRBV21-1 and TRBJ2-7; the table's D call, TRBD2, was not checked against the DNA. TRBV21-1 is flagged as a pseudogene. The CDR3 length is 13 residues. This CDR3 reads CASSLLAGDEQYF. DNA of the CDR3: TGTGCCAGCAGCCTCCTCGCGGGAGACGAGCAGTACTTC.

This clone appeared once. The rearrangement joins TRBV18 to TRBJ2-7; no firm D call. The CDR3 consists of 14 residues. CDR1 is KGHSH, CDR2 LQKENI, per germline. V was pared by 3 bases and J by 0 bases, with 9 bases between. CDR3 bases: TGTGCCAGCTCACCTCAAGGAGACTCCTACGAGCAGTACTTC. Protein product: CASSPQGDSYEQYF. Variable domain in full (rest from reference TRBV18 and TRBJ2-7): NAGVMQNPRHLVRRRGQEARLRCSPMKGHSHVYWYRQLPEEGLKFMVYLQKENIIDESGMPKERFSAEFPKEGPSILRIQQVVRGDSAAYFCASSPQGDSYEQYFGPGTRLTVT.

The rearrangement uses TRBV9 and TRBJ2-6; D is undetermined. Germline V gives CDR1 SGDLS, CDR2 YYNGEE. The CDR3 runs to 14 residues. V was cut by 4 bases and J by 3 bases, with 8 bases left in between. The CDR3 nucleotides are TGTGCCAGCAGCCCCAGTAATGGGGCCAACGTCCTGACTTTC. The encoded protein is CASSPSNGANVLTF.

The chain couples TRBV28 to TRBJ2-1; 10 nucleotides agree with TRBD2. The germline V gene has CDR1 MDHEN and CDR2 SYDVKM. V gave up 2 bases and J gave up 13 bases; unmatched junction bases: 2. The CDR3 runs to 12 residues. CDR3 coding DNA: TGTGCCAGCAGTTTAGTAGCGGGAGGCCAGTTCTTC. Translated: CASSLVAGGQFF.

CDR3 in DNA: TGTGCCAGCAGCTCCCAGGTAGCGTGGCAGTACTTC. Its translation is CASSSQVAWQYF. The chain joins TRBV11-2 to TRBJ2-7; D possibly corresponds to TRBD2 (5 bases). This CDR3 is 12 amino acids long. Germline CDR1 is SGHAT and CDR2 is FQNNGV. Trimming removed 4 bases from V and 9 bases from J, with 13 bases in between.